This record looks at one T cell receptor (beta chain) sequence and its context. The antigen is unknown. Each sample had roughly 10^5 TCR templates assayed. Profiling relied on immunoSEQ multiplex PCR, and the TCRdb table lists in-frame clones only, not all of them. This sample yields over 60,000 clones, of which 75% to 95% are seen a single time; roughly 28% belongs to the top ten. This record belongs to a study of siplizumab effects on memory and regulatory T cells. CDR1 and CDR2 from the germline V gene are SGDLS and YYNGEE. The V end lost 4 bases, the J end lost 8 bases, and 10 bases lay between the germline ends. CDR3 size: 12 residues. Points from the study as a whole: Naive T cells were seen as more diverse than memory cells and as major alloresponse contributors.

The sequence was obtained from a human donor in good health. The chain recombines TRBV9 with TRBJ2-1; D gene uncertain. The sample comprised CD8+ T cells sorted from blood. This CDR3 is CASSSTVYEQFF. The CDR3 region has the DNA TGTGCCAGCAGCTCCACGGTTTATGAGCAGTTCTTC.